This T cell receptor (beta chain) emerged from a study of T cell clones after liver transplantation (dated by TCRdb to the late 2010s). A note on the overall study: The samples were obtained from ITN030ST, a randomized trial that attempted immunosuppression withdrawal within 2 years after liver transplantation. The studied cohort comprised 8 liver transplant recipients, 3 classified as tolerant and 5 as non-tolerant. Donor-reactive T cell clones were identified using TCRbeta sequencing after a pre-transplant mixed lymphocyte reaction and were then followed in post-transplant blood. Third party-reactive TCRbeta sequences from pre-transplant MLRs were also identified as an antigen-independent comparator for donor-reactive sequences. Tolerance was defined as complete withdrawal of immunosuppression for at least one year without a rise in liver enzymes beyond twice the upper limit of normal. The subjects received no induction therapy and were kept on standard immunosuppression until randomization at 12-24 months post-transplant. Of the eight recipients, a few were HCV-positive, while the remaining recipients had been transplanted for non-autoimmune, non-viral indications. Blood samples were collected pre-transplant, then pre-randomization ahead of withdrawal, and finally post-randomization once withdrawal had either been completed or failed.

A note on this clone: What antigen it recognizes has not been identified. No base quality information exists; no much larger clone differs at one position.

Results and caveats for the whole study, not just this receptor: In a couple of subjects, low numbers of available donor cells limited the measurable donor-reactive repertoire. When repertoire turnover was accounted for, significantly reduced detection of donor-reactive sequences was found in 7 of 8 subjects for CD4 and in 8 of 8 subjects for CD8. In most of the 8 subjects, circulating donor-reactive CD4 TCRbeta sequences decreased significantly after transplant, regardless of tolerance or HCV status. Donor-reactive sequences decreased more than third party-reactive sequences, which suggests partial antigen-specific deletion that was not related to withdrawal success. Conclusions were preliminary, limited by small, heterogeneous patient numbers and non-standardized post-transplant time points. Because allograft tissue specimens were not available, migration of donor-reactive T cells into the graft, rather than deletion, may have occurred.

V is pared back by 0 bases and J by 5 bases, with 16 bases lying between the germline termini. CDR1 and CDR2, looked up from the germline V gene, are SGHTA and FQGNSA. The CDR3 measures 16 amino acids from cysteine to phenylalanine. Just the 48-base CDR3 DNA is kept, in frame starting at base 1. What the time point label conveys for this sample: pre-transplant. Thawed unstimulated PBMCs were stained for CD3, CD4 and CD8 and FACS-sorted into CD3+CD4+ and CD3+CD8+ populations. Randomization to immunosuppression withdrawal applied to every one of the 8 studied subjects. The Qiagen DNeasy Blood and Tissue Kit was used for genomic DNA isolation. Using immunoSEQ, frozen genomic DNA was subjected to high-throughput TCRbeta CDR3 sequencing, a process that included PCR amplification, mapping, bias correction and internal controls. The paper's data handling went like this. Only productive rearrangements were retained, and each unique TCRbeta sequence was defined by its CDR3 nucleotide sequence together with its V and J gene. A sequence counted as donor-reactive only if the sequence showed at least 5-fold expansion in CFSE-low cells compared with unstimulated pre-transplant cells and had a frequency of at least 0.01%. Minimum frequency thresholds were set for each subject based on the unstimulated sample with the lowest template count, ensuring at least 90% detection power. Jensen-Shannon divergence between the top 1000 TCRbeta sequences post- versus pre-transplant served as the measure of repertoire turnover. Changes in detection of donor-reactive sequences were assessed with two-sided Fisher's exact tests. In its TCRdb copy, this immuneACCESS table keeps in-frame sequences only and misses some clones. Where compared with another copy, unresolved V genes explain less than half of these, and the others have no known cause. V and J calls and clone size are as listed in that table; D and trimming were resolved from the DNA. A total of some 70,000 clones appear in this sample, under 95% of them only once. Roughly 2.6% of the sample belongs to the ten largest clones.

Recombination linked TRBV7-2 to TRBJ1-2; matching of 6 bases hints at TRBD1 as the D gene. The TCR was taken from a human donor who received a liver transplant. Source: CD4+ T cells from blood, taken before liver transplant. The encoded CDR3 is CASSLAWPGDGYGYTF. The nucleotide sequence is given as TGTGCCAGCAGCTTAGCGTGGCCAGGGGACGGGTATGGCTACACCTTC.